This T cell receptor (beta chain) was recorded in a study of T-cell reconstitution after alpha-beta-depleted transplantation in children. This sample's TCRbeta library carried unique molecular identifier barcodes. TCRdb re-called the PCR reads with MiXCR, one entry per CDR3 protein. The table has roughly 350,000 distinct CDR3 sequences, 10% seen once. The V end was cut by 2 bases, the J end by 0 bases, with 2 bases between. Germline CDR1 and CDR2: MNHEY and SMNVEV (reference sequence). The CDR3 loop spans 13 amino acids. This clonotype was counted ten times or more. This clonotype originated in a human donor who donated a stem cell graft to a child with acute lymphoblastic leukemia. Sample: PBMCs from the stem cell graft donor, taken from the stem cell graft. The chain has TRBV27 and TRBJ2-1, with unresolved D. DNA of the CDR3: TGTGCCAGCAGTTTAAACTCCTACAATGAGCAGTTCTTC. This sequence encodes CASSLNSYNEQFF.